These 6 T cell receptor beta chains originate from one sample sequenced in a study of shared clonotypes between healthy human individuals (dated by TCRdb to 2018 to 2020). Preparation of the library involved the immunoSEQ multiplex PCR assay. The clones in this table, taken by TCRdb from immuneACCESS, are in-frame only. Not every clone is retained; where verified, under half of the shortfall comes from an unresolved V gene, and the cause of the rest is unknown. This sample gives 2 million to 2.5 million clones in total; approximately 90% of them show up just once. Around 0.4% of the sample is in the top ten clones. The sequencing input was naive CD4+ T cells from PBMCs. What the cell subset or site label conveys for this sample: CD45RA+ positively selected. These receptors came from a man between 18 and 29 years old in good health. Some clones in this sample may be carry-over from other donors' samples.

Regarding this clone: Additional DNA sequences in this sample encode the identical CDR3. The chain is built from TRBV10-3 and TRBJ2-1, with a tentative D call TRBD2 (6 bases). The V and J ends lost 2 bases and 0 bases respectively, with 8 bases between them. This CDR3 is 15 amino acids long. Germline CDR1 ENHRY, CDR2 SYGVKD. This chain's CDR3 is CAISEAGSSYNEQFF. CDR3 in DNA: TGTGCCATCAGTGAGGCCGGGAGCTCCTACAATGAGCAGTTCTTC.

V usage is TRBV13 and J usage is TRBJ2-3; the match to TRBD2 covers 7 bases. The V segment lost 5 bases and the J segment 5 bases; nucleotides outside the gene matches: 13. Germline V gene sequence: CDR1 PRHDT, CDR2 FYEKMQ (reference sequence). The CDR3 loop spans 16 amino acids. The CDR3 DNA reads as TGTGCCAGCAGCCTTGGTGGCGGGAGTGCGGAAGATACGCAGTATTTT. Amino acids: CASSLGGGSAEDTQYF.

The rearrangement uses TRBV7-8 and TRBJ2-1, with 9 bases lining up with TRBD2. The CDR3 has 20 amino acids. Germline V gives CDR1 SGHVS, CDR2 FQNEAQ. Unmatched junction bases numbered 19, after V lost 2 bases and J lost 5 bases. CDR3 protein: CASSLPLGLAGLVRHNEQFF. CDR3 sequence (DNA): TGTGCCAGCAGCTTACCCCTGGGGCTAGCGGGACTGGTTCGGCACAATGAGCAGTTCTTC.

V and J are TRBV5-1 and TRBJ2-3, with 7 bases identical to TRBD2. With 4 bases clipped from V and 3 bases from J, the junction kept 8 bases outside the gene matches. Germline CDR1 SGHRS, CDR2 YFSETQ. The CDR3 is 15 residues long. Here the CDR3 DNA reads TGCGCCAGCAGCGCAGGGAGGGGAGCGACAGATACGCAGTATTTT. This sequence encodes CASSAGRGATDTQYF.

This sequence joins TRBV28 and TRBJ2-3; 9 nucleotides line up with TRBD1. The CDR3 totals 16 residues. Trimming at V came to 8 bases and at J to 8 bases, leaving 17 bases not matched to a gene. The V gene's germline CDR1 is MDHEN and CDR2 SYDVKM. The CDR3: CASRPSTGTGKGTQYF. The CDR3 DNA reads TGTGCCAGCCGCCCCAGCACCGGGACAGGGAAGGGTACGCAGTATTTT. Full variable domain (remainder filled in from reference TRBV28 and TRBJ2-3): DVKVTQSSRYLVKRTGEKVFLECVQDMDHENMFWYRQDPGLGLRLIYFSYDVKMKEKGDIPEGYSVSREKKERFSLILESASTNQTSMYLCASRPSTGTGKGTQYFGPGTRLTVL.

The chain is built from TRBV11-2 and TRBJ2-2, with D maybe TRBD2 (5 bases). Germline CDR1 reads SGHAT; CDR2 reads FQNNGV. The CDR3 runs 16 residues. Trimming cost V 3 bases and J 1 base, with 12 bases left between them. In nucleotides, the CDR3 is TGTGCCAGCAGCTTCAACTTGGGGAGGAACACCGGGGAGCTGTTTTTT. This gives the protein CASSFNLGRNTGELFF.